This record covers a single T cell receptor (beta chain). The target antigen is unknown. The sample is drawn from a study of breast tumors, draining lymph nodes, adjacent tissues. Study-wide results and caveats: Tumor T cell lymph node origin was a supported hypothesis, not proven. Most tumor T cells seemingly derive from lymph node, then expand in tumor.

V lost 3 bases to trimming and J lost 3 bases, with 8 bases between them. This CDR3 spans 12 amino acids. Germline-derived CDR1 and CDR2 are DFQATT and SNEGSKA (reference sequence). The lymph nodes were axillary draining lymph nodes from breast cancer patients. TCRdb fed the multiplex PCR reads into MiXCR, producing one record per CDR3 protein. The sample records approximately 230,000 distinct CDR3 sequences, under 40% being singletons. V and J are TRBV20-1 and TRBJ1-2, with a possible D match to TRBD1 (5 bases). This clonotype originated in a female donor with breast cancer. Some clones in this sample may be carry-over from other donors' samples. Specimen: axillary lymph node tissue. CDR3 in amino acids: CSASPQDYGYTF. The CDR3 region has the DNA TGCAGTGCTAGCCCACAGGACTATGGCTACACCTTC.